These 28 T cell receptor beta chains were all obtained from the same sample, sequenced in a study of cytomegalovirus exposure and HLA in healthy donors. The PCR used 60 Vbeta and 13 Jbeta primers. Method: immunoSEQ multiplex PCR; TCRdb's copy keeps in-frame clones and lacks some. Recorded for this sample: 65,000 to 85,000 clones. Sequenced input: PBMCs. The source is a woman aged 60-75 years in good health and CMV-seronegative.

The chain links TRBV28 to TRBJ2-5, with 7 bases fitting TRBD2. Per the germline V gene, CDR1 is MDHEN and CDR2 is SYDVKM. The CDR3 runs to 14 residues. Trimming took 5 bases from V and 4 from J; bases not matched to a gene: 7. The CDR3 spells CASSPGGGRETQYF. CDR3 nucleotide sequence: TGTGCCAGCAGTCCTGGGGGAGGGAGAGAGACCCAGTACTTC. The full variable domain, with the rest looked up from reference TRBV28 and TRBJ2-5, is DVKVTQSSRYLVKRTGEKVFLECVQDMDHENMFWYRQDPGLGLRLIYFSYDVKMKEKGDIPEGYSVSREKKERFSLILESASTNQTSMYLCASSPGGGRETQYFGPGTRLLVL.

The chain recombines TRBV28 with TRBJ1-5; the D gene is possibly TRBD1 (5 bases). Germline lookup yields CDR1 MDHEN and CDR2 SYDVKM. The CDR3 spans 17 residues. Trimming removed 3 bases from V and 0 bases from J, with 15 bases in between. For the CDR3, the DNA is TGTGCCAGCAGTTTGGCCTTTCGCAGGGCTAGCAATCAGCCCCAGCATTTT. Translated: CASSLAFRRASNQPQHF.

The chain has TRBV5-4 and TRBJ2-5; the D is unclear. The CDR3 is 13 amino acids. Germline CDR1 and CDR2: SGHNT and YYREEE (reference sequence). V dropped 4 bases and J dropped 4 bases, with 11 bases sitting between them. The CDR3 reads CASSSPMSETQYF. For the CDR3, the DNA is TGTGCCAGCAGCAGCCCCATGTCAGAGACCCAGTACTTC.

V is TRBV6-1 and J is TRBJ2-1; 9 positions agree with TRBD2. Germline V gene sequence: CDR1 MNHNS, CDR2 SASEGT. V lost 6 bases, J lost 5 bases, and 5 bases stayed unmatched. CDR3 size: 14 residues. CDR3 sequence (DNA): TGTGCCAGCAGAGTAGCGGGAGTAAACAATGAGCAGTTCTTC. Translated: CASRVAGVNNEQFF.

V usage is TRBV27 and J usage is TRBJ2-2; possibly TRBD1 for D (5 bases). Germline lookup yields CDR1 MNHEY and CDR2 SMNVEV (reference sequence). This CDR3 has 16 amino acids. V was clipped by 6 bases and J by 6 bases, with 20 bases between them. CDR3 protein: CASRTDRAGKPGELFF. The CDR3 DNA is TGTGCCAGCAGAACAGATCGGGCAGGGAAGCCCGGGGAGCTGTTTTTT.

This rearrangement joins TRBV28 to TRBJ1-3, with a possible D match to TRBD1 (5 bases). CDR3 size: 13 residues. V lost 4 bases and J lost 1, with 5 bases in between. CDR1 and CDR2 (germline): MDHEN, SYDVKM. CDR3 DNA sequence: TGTGCCAGCAGTTCAGGGTCTGGAAACACCATATATTTT. Its protein product is CASSSGSGNTIYF.

This chain uses TRBV14 with TRBJ1-4; TRBD1 might be the D (5 bases). The CDR3 has 12 amino acids. V gave up 1 base and J gave up 8 bases, with 5 bases separating them. Germline values: CDR1 SGHDN, CDR2 FVKESK. The chain's CDR3 is CASSQGGEKLFF. In nucleotides, the CDR3 is TGTGCCAGCAGCCAAGGGGGCGAAAAACTGTTTTTT.

This sequence joins TRBV4-1 and TRBJ2-1; 12 bases align to TRBD1. The V and J ends lost 3 bases and 10 bases, in that order; junction bases with no gene match: 10. Germline values: CDR1 MGHRA, CDR2 YSYEKL. The CDR3 contains 16 residues. This CDR3 reads CASSHSPGQGAEEQFF. The CDR3 DNA is TGCGCCAGCAGCCATTCACCGGGACAGGGGGCAGAGGAGCAGTTCTTC.

The CDR3 region has the DNA TGCGCCAGCAGCGAGGGTTCGGGCACCGGGGAGCTGTTTTTT. Translating it yields CASSEGSGTGELFF. The chain is built from TRBV5-1 and TRBJ2-2; D is perhaps TRBD2 (5 bases). Germline V gives CDR1 SGHRS, CDR2 YFSETQ. This CDR3 is built from 14 residues. V lost 4 bases to trimming and J lost 4 bases, with 11 bases between them.

This chain connects TRBV18 to TRBJ2-3; TRBD1 matches at 7 bases. With V trimmed by 5 bases and J by 3 bases, 8 bases remained unmatched. Germline-derived CDR1 and CDR2 are KGHSH and LQKENI. CDR3 size: 15 residues. The CDR3 DNA reads as TGTGCCAGCTCAGCGACCGGGACAGATACAGATACGCAGTATTTT. As protein: CASSATGTDTDTQYF.

This chain links TRBV5-1 with TRBJ1-1; D is possibly TRBD1 (5 bases). The germline V and J ends were trimmed by 2 bases and 0 bases, with 11 bases remaining between them. CDR1 and CDR2 (germline): SGHRS, YFSETQ. The length of the CDR3 is 15 residues. The CDR3 protein is CASSLRQMMNTEAFF. In DNA, the CDR3 is TGCGCCAGCAGCTTAAGACAGATGATGAACACTGAAGCTTTCTTT.

CDR3 in amino acids: CASRQGFNQPQHF. DNA for the CDR3: TGTGCCAGCAGACAGGGATTCAATCAGCCCCAGCATTTT. The chain couples TRBV28 to TRBJ1-5; TRBD1 might be the D (6 bases). Germline V gene data show CDR1 as MDHEN and CDR2 as SYDVKM. This CDR3 has 13 amino acids. V was trimmed by 6 bases and J by 3 bases, leaving 9 bases between them.

The chain has TRBV27 and TRBJ2-1; 9 bases fit TRBD2. From germline, CDR1 is MNHEY and CDR2 SMNVEV (reference sequence). Trimming removed 5 bases from V and 5 bases from J; junction bases left unmatched: 10. CDR3 length equals 16 residues. The CDR3 is CASSPWGTSSNNEQFF. As DNA, the CDR3 is TGTGCCAGCAGTCCATGGGGGACTAGCAGTAACAATGAGCAGTTCTTC.

The chain uses TRBV6-8 and TRBJ2-3; 10 nucleotides match TRBD1. This CDR3 region has 16 residues. V shed 7 bases, J shed 4 bases, and the junction held 11 bases outside the gene matches. Germline CDR1 MNHGY, CDR2 SAAAGT. The CDR3 protein is CASTDRTGGEADTQYF. The CDR3 nucleotides are TGTGCCAGCACCGACCGGACAGGGGGTGAGGCAGATACGCAGTATTTT.

The chain is built from TRBV29-1 and TRBJ2-4; D is undetermined. The germline V and J ends were trimmed by 8 bases and 5 bases, with 4 bases remaining between them. CDR3 length equals 9 residues. From germline, CDR1 is SQVTM and CDR2 ANQGSEA. The CDR3 region is CSLENIQYF. The CDR3 nucleotides read TGCAGCCTAGAAAACATTCAGTACTTC.

The chain recombines TRBV21-1 with TRBJ1-1; the D call TRBD1 from the table was never checked on the DNA. TRBV21-1 is a pseudogene. The CDR3 has 15 residues. Here the CDR3 DNA reads TGTGCCAGCAGCAACCGGACAGGTTGGAACACTGAAGCTTTCTTT. Its protein product is CASSNRTGWNTEAFF.

CDR3 in amino acids: CATQNPGVTTEAFF. CDR3 sequence (DNA): TGTGCCACGCAAAACCCAGGGGTGACGACTGAAGCTTTCTTT. The chain is built from TRBV19 and TRBJ1-1; D perhaps matches TRBD1 (6 bases). The CDR3 is made up of 14 amino acids. Germline lookup yields CDR1 LNHDA and CDR2 SQIVND (reference sequence). The V and J ends lost 10 bases and 5 bases respectively, with 20 bases between them.

V and J are TRBV7-2 and TRBJ2-5; no clear D. V lost 2 bases and J lost 5, with 6 bases in between. The CDR3 loop spans 12 amino acids. In germline, CDR1 is SGHTA, CDR2 FQGNSA. The CDR3 reads CASSLYVETQYF. Here the CDR3 DNA reads TGTGCCAGCAGCTTATATGTGGAGACCCAGTACTTC.

The gene calls are TRBV5-1 and TRBJ2-7; 7 bases agree with TRBD2. V shed 0 bases, J shed 6 bases, and the junction held 12 bases outside the gene matches. The length of the CDR3 is 16 residues. Looked up from germline, CDR1 is SGHRS and CDR2 is YFSETQ. The CDR3 region is CASSLGAGSTTGEQYF. The CDR3, as DNA: TGCGCCAGCAGCTTGGGAGCGGGGAGCACTACAGGCGAGCAGTACTTC.

The chain uses TRBV2 and TRBJ1-1; 8 bases are shared with TRBD1. The CDR3 extends over 12 amino acids. Germline V CDR1 and CDR2: SNHLY, FYNNEI. Losses at the gene ends were 6 bases for V and 4 bases for J; bases not matched to a gene: 1. The CDR3 is CASRDRATEAFF. The DNA of the CDR3 is TGTGCCAGCAGGGACAGGGCCACTGAAGCTTTCTTT.

V usage is TRBV19 and J usage is TRBJ2-2; 9 bases map to TRBD1. Per the germline V gene, CDR1 is LNHDA and CDR2 is SQIVND (reference sequence). Trimming cost V 1 base and J 3 bases; bases outside gene matches: 6. There are 17 residues in the CDR3. CDR3 in amino acids: CASSIATGGGYTGELFF. DNA of the CDR3: TGTGCCAGTAGTATAGCCACAGGGGGCGGATACACCGGGGAGCTGTTTTTT. Using reference TRBV19 and TRBJ2-2 for the parts outside the CDR3, the full variable domain is DGGITQSPKYLFRKEGQNVTLSCEQNLNHDAMYWYRQDPGQGLRLIYYSQIVNDFQKGDIAEGYSVSREKKESFPLTVTSAQKNPTAFYLCASSIATGGGYTGELFFGEGSRLTVL.

The gene calls are TRBV5-1 and TRBJ2-3; 9 bases match TRBD1. The CDR3 is 15 amino acids. The ends lost 4 bases at V and 3 bases at J; junction bases unmatched: 6. CDR1 is SGHRS, CDR2 YFSETQ, per germline. The CDR3 DNA follows: TGCGCCAGCAGCCAGACAGGGGGGTTTACAGATACGCAGTATTTT. Its translation is CASSQTGGFTDTQYF.

The chain has TRBV21-1 and TRBJ2-7; the table's D call TRBD2 went unverified against the DNA. TRBV21-1 is a known pseudogene. The CDR3 is made up of 14 amino acids. Here the CDR3 reads CASSNSKPAYEQYF. In DNA form, the CDR3 reads TGTGCCAGCAGCAATAGTAAGCCCGCCTACGAGCAGTACTTC.

The chain combines TRBV13 with TRBJ2-1; TRBD2 aligns across 11 bases. V lost 3 bases to trimming and J lost 0 bases; unmatched junction nucleotides: 1. Germline V gene sequence: CDR1 PRHDT, CDR2 FYEKMQ (reference sequence). This CDR3 has 16 amino acids. This CDR3 is CASSFTSGSSYNEQFF. In DNA, the CDR3 is TGTGCCAGCAGCTTTACTAGCGGGAGCTCCTACAATGAGCAGTTCTTC.

The V gene is TRBV16, the J gene TRBJ2-6; a weak D match, TRBD1 (6 bases). CDR1 and CDR2 from the germline V gene are KGHSY and FQNENV. V gave up 4 bases and J gave up 5 bases, with 21 bases separating them. The CDR3 is 18 amino acids. In DNA form, the CDR3 reads TGTGCCAGCAGCCTGACAGGATTCCCCTCGGAAAGGGCCAACGTCCTGACTTTC. As protein: CASSLTGFPSERANVLTF. The full variable domain, in which reference TRBV16 and TRBJ2-6 provide the parts outside the CDR3, is GEEVAQTPKHLVRGEGQKAKLYCAPIKGHSYVFWYQQVLKNEFKFLISFQNENVFDETGMPKERFSAKCLPNSPCSLEIQATKLEDSAVYFCASSLTGFPSERANVLTFGAGSRLTVL.

The chain has TRBV5-1 and TRBJ2-5; 7 nucleotides match TRBD1. The CDR3 has 14 amino acids. Germline CDR1 is SGHRS and CDR2 is YFSETQ. J gave up 12 bases and V 3 bases, and 14 bases lay outside the gene matches. The CDR3 protein is CASSSGTADLWEYF. CDR3 in DNA: TGCGCCAGCAGCTCCGGGACAGCCGATCTCTGGGAGTACTTC.

CDR3: CASSPTTLPGELFF. The CDR3 region has the DNA TGTGCCAGCAGCCCTACCACCCTACCCGGGGAGCTGTTTTTT. J is TRBJ2-2 and V is TRBV11-3; D gene unclear. Germline loops: CDR1 SGHNT, CDR2 YENEEA. CDR3 size: 14 residues. Trimming removed 5 bases from V and 6 bases from J, with 13 bases in between.

The genes are TRBV27 and TRBJ1-1, with D uncertain. The germline V gene encodes CDR1 MNHEY and CDR2 SMNVEV (reference sequence). Deletions cut 2 bases from V and 2 bases from J, with 6 bases between. The CDR3 runs 13 residues. This chain's CDR3 is CASSLQANTEAFF. Written as DNA, the CDR3 is TGTGCCAGCAGTTTACAGGCCAACACTGAAGCTTTCTTT.